The rows below give T cell receptor beta chains drawn from one sample of a study of blood T cell repertoires in COVID-19. Profiled with immunoSEQ multiplex PCR; TCRdb holds only in-frame clones, not every one. Altogether approximately 160,000 clones are present, 84% being singletons, with the ten largest covering 13% to 15%. Sequencing input: peripheral blood. The source is a man aged 18 to 29 with active or convalescent COVID-19. CDR3s include the opening cysteine and the closing phenylalanine or tryptophan. The order of the fields is CDR3 DNA, CDR3 protein, J gene, clone size, V gene, D gene. A D gene is named only where the DNA matches it firmly. The listing skips clone size in some rows; elsewhere it reads once, few, many or a size class.

TGTGCCAGCAGCCGGGACATTGAGGGCACCGGGGAGCTGTTTTTT,CASSRDIEGTGELFF,TRBJ2-2,-,TRBV4-2,-
TGTGCCAGCATTCCCGGGACTAGCGTGTCCTACGAGCAGTACTTC,CASIPGTSVSYEQYF,TRBJ2-7,-,TRBV28,TRBD2
TGTGCCAGCAGGGAGGGAACAGGGGGCGTCTATGGCTACACCTTC,CASREGTGGVYGYTF,TRBJ1-2,-,TRBV7-2,TRBD1
TGTGCCAGCAGCCCATTTGGGCCCGGGACAGGGGGCGACGAGCAGTACTTC,CASSPFGPGTGGDEQYF,TRBJ2-7,few,TRBV7-3,TRBD1
TGTGCCAGCAGTTTATGGACTAACACCGGGGAGCTGTTTTTT,CASSLWTNTGELFF,TRBJ2-2,-,TRBV27,-
TGCGCCAGCTCATACAGGGGTGGGACCGGGGAGCTGTTTTTT,CASSYRGGTGELFF,TRBJ2-2,-,TRBV5-1,TRBD1
TGTGCCAGCTCACCAGGACTAGCGGGGCCAGATACGCAGTATTTT,CASSPGLAGPDTQYF,TRBJ2-3,few,TRBV18,TRBD2
TGTGCCAGCAGAGGACAGGGAGTAAATAATTCACCCCTCCACTTT,CASRGQGVNNSPLHF,TRBJ1-6,few,TRBV3-1/TRBV3-2,TRBD1
TGTGCCAGCAGTTTACAGATGAACACTGAAGCTTTCTTT,CASSLQMNTEAFF,TRBJ1-1,once,TRBV27,-
TGTGCCAGCAGTTACGAAGGAGGAGAATACAATGAGCAGTTCTTC,CASSYEGGEYNEQFF,TRBJ2-1,-,TRBV6-5,-
TGTGCCAGTAGTATGGGAGGAATTAATGAAAAACTGTTTTTT,CASSMGGINEKLFF,TRBJ1-4,once,TRBV19,-
TGTGCCAGCAGCCAAGAAAGGGGCGAAAACACTGAAGCTTTCTTT,CASSQERGENTEAFF,TRBJ1-1,once,TRBV3-1/TRBV3-2,-
TGTGCCAGCAGCTTGGGAGGGATCAATCAGCCCCAGCATTTT,CASSLGGINQPQHF,TRBJ1-5,once,TRBV5-6,-
TGCGCCAGCAGCCAAGATTTAGTTGGTGAAGCTTTCTTT,CASSQDLVGEAFF,TRBJ1-1,few,TRBV4-1,-
TGTGCCAGCAGCCTAGGTCCTAGCGGCACGGCCCCCTACGAGCAGTACTTC,CASSLGPSGTAPYEQYF,TRBJ2-7,-,TRBV7-3,TRBD2
TGTGCCAGCACCGTATCCGCGAACACCGGGGAGCTGTTTTTT,CASTVSANTGELFF,TRBJ2-2,-,TRBV6-5,-
TGTGCCAGCAGTGAATCTGTGTCCCGGGGCAATCAGCCCCAGCATTTT,CASSESVSRGNQPQHF,TRBJ1-5,-,TRBV6-1,-
TGTGCCAGCAGCCGCCGGGACAGGGACACCGGGGAGCTGTTTTTT,CASSRRDRDTGELFF,TRBJ2-2,-,TRBV13,TRBD1
TGTGCCAGTAGTAGCCTCAGGGAGGGAGGCGGCTACACCTTC,CASSSLREGGGYTF,TRBJ1-2,-,TRBV19,-
TGTGCCTGGAGTGTCGGGGGGCAGCTCTATGGCTACACCTTC,CAWSVGGQLYGYTF,TRBJ1-2,-,TRBV30,-
TGCGCCAGCAGCTTGGGTGTCCAAGGGGGCCGTGGAGATACGCAGTATTTT,CASSLGVQGGRGDTQYF,TRBJ2-3,-,TRBV5-1,TRBD1
TGTGCCAGCACCCCATATTATGCTGGGGAGACTGAAGCTTTCTTT,CASTPYYAGETEAFF,TRBJ1-1,-,TRBV7-2,-
TGTGCCAGCCCCTTCGGAGGGTACAATGAGCAGTTCTTC,CASPFGGYNEQFF,TRBJ2-1,-,TRBV21-1,-
TGTGCCAGCAGCCTCGACTCGGGGGAAAAACTGTTTTTT,CASSLDSGEKLFF,TRBJ1-4,-,TRBV7-9,-
TGTGCCAGCAGCTTAGTGGGACAGGGGGCGAATGAGCAGTTCTTC,CASSLVGQGANEQFF,TRBJ2-1,-,TRBV7-2,TRBD1
TGTGCCAGCAGCTCGGGACTAGCGGGTTACAATGAGCAGTTCTTC,CASSSGLAGYNEQFF,TRBJ2-1,-,TRBV7-3,TRBD2
TGTGCCAGCAGCTTAGTCGGGGATTACTCTGGAAACACCATATATTTT,CASSLVGDYSGNTIYF,TRBJ1-3,-,TRBV7-9,-
TGTGCCAGCAGTGAAACCGGACTAGCCTCGACAGATACGCAGTATTTT,CASSETGLASTDTQYF,TRBJ2-3,-,TRBV2,TRBD2
TGCGCCAGCAATCAGGGGATCGGGAACACTGAAGCTTTCTTT,CASNQGIGNTEAFF,TRBJ1-1,once,TRBV10-1,-
TGTGCCAGCAGCGTAGTGGGGACTAGCGGGATCTATTTT,CASSVVGTSGIYF,TRBJ2-3,-,TRBV9,TRBD2
TGTGCCAGCAGTGATAACCTCCTAGCGGGAGGGCTAGGAAATGAGCAGTTCTTC,CASSDNLLAGGLGNEQFF,TRBJ2-1,-,TRBV6-2/TRBV6-3,TRBD2
TGTGCCAGCAGCGAACTAGCCGGTGAGCAGTTCTTC,CASSELAGEQFF,TRBJ2-1,-,TRBV7-3,-
TGTGCCAGCAGCCAAACCTCAGGGGGCGAGCAGTTCTTC,CASSQTSGGEQFF,TRBJ2-1,-,TRBV11-2,TRBD1
TGTGCCAGCAGCTCGGCAGGGGTTCGGGAGCAGTTCTTC,CASSSAGVREQFF,TRBJ2-1,-,TRBV7-9,-
TGTGCCAGCAGCTCACAGGGGTTTTCTGGAAACACCATATATTTT,CASSSQGFSGNTIYF,TRBJ1-3,-,TRBV5-5,TRBD1
TGCGCCAGCAGCCAAAGATTGGCAGGAACTAATGAAAAACTGTTTTTT,CASSQRLAGTNEKLFF,TRBJ1-4,few,TRBV4-3,-
TGTGCCAGCAGCTCGGGACAGGGCAAGAAAGAGACCCAGTACTTC,CASSSGQGKKETQYF,TRBJ2-5,few,TRBV7-6,TRBD1
TGTGCCAGTCGGCGGGGGGGTACCTACAATGAGCAGTTCTTC,CASRRGGTYNEQFF,TRBJ2-1,-,TRBV6-5,TRBD2
TGTGCCAGCAGTTTCGTGGCAGGGGGTTCTGGGGCCAACGTCCTGACTTTC,CASSFVAGGSGANVLTF,TRBJ2-6,-,TRBV27,TRBD1
TGCAGCGTTCTCCGGGGCACCGGGGAGCTGTTTTTT,CSVLRGTGELFF,TRBJ2-2,-,TRBV29-1,-
TGCAGCGTTGAAGATCCCTCAGGGTATGGCTACACCTTC,CSVEDPSGYGYTF,TRBJ1-2,-,TRBV29-1,-
TGTGCCAGCAGCTTAGCCCTAGCGGGGGGGAACACCGGGGAGCTGTTTTTT,CASSLALAGGNTGELFF,TRBJ2-2,once,TRBV11-2,TRBD2
TGTGCCAGCAGCTTAGGCGGGATCAGCACAGATACGCAGTATTTT,CASSLGGISTDTQYF,TRBJ2-3,-,TRBV5-4,-
TGCGCCAGCAGCTTGGAGGGACACCAGTACTTC,CASSLEGHQYF,TRBJ2-7,once,TRBV5-1,-
TGTGCCAGCACCACCTCGGGACAGAACTATGGCTACACCTTC,CASTTSGQNYGYTF,TRBJ1-2,-,TRBV5-5,TRBD1
TGCGCCAGCAGGGGGGGGCGGAACACTGAAGCTTTCTTT,CASRGGRNTEAFF,TRBJ1-1,-,TRBV4-1,-
TGTGCCAGTAGTGACCCGGGACAGGGTCGGGGGCAGCCCCAGCATTTT,CASSDPGQGRGQPQHF,TRBJ1-5,-,TRBV19,TRBD1
TGCGCCAGCAGCCATGGAATCGGGACTGATGGCTACACCTTC,CASSHGIGTDGYTF,TRBJ1-2,-,TRBV4-1,-
TGTGCCAGCAGCAGCTTTTACAGTCGTGAAGCTTTCTTT,CASSSFYSREAFF,TRBJ1-1,-,TRBV5-4,-
TGTGCCAGCAGCCCCCAGGGGCATCAGCCCCAGCATTTT,CASSPQGHQPQHF,TRBJ1-5,-,TRBV7-2,-
TGTGCCAGTAGTGGGACCGGACAGGGTGGCACGACAGCCACAGATACGCAGTATTTT,CASSGTGQGGTTATDTQYF,TRBJ2-3,once,TRBV19,TRBD1